This passage covers 11 T cell receptor beta chains from one sample sequenced in a study of blood T cell repertoires in COVID-19. Assay: immunoSEQ multiplex PCR; the TCRdb copy retains only in-frame clones and omits some. This sample has 240,000 or so clones; approximately 86% occur once, and the top ten carry around 3.3%. Material for sequencing was PBMCs or T cells enriched from blood (not recorded which). Receptors originate from a woman aged 40 to 49 with acute COVID-19.

The V gene is TRBV2, the J gene TRBJ1-2; 7 nucleotides line up with TRBD1. Per germline, CDR1 SNHLY and CDR2 FYNNEI. V shed 5 bases and J 7 bases; nucleotides not matched to a gene: 10. This CDR3 region has 14 residues. The CDR3 reads CASSPPGTVSGYTF. CDR3 sequence (DNA): TGTGCCAGCAGTCCTCCCGGGACAGTCTCTGGCTACACCTTC.

This clone was counted a few times. The chain is built from TRBV5-6 and TRBJ2-1; the match to TRBD2 covers 10 bases. Germline V CDR1 and CDR2: SGHDT, YYEEEE. CDR3 length: 15 residues. With V trimmed by 1 base and J by 4 bases, 2 bases remained unmatched. Here the CDR3 reads CASSLSGLAYNEQFF. CDR3 bases: TGTGCCAGCAGCTTGTCGGGACTAGCGTACAATGAGCAGTTCTTC.

This clone occurred once. This chain uses TRBV7-9 with TRBJ2-5; 8 nucleotides match TRBD2. The CDR3 extends over 15 amino acids. The junction had 9 bases not matched to a gene; V was cut back by 3 bases and J by 6 bases. CDR1 is SEHNR, CDR2 FQNEAQ, per germline (reference sequence). The CDR3 region has the DNA TGTGCCAGCAGCTTTCAAGCGGGGGCTCTCAAGACCCAGTACTTC. As protein: CASSFQAGALKTQYF.

The chain recombines TRBV7-9 with TRBJ2-7; D unresolved. The germline V and J ends were trimmed by 4 bases and 1 base, with 8 bases remaining between them. The length of the CDR3 is 13 residues. Germline V lookup: CDR1 SEHNR, CDR2 FQNEAQ (reference sequence). The CDR3, as DNA: TGTGCCAGCAGCTCCCAGGATTCCTACGAGCAGTACTTC. Translating it yields CASSSQDSYEQYF.

Regarding this clone: One end of the junction fails to match germline, which may point to a read error. This rearrangement joins TRBV11-3 to TRBJ1-6, with 7 bases identical to TRBD1. Germline V gene data show CDR1 as SGHNT and CDR2 as YENEEA. The CDR3 spans 15 residues. The CDR3 reads CVSSLRPSGGSPLHF. CDR3 DNA sequence: TGTGTCAGCAGCCTAAGACCCTCAGGGGGTTCACCCCTCCACTTT.

Comments on this clone: The same CDR3 can be traced to other DNA sequences in this sample. V is TRBV5-1 and J is TRBJ2-5, with D unclear. Germline CDR1 reads SGHRS; CDR2 reads YFSETQ. The CDR3 is 13 amino acids. V was cut by 5 bases and J by 1 base, with 9 bases left in between. The CDR3 protein is CASSAGSQETQYF. Here the CDR3 DNA reads TGCGCCAGCAGTGCAGGATCCCAAGAGACCCAGTACTTC. Combining the CDR3 with reference TRBV5-1 and TRBJ2-5 gives the whole variable domain KAGVTQTPRYLIKTRGQQVTLSCSPISGHRSVSWYQQTPGQGLQFLFEYFSETQRNKGNFPGRFSGRQFSNSRSEMNVSTLELGDSALYLCASSAGSQETQYFGPGTRLLVL.

The chain employs TRBV2 and TRBJ1-4, with 8 positions matching TRBD1. In germline, CDR1 is SNHLY, CDR2 FYNNEI. The CDR3 length is 17 residues. V dropped 1 base and J dropped 3; count of bases not matched to a gene: 7. The CDR3 sequence is CASSEVRQGAANEKLFF. The DNA for the CDR3 is TGTGCCAGCAGTGAAGTACGGCAGGGGGCGGCTAATGAAAAACTGTTTTTT. Variable domain in full (rest from reference TRBV2 and TRBJ1-4): EPEVTQTPSHQVTQMGQEVILRCVPISNHLYFYWYRQILGQKVEFLVSFYNNEISEKSEIFDDQFSVERPDGSNFTLKIRSTKLEDSAMYFCASSEVRQGAANEKLFFGSGTQLSVL.

This chain uses TRBV2 with TRBJ2-5; 14 bases match TRBD2. The germline V gene encodes CDR1 SNHLY and CDR2 FYNNEI. Trimming took 6 bases from V and 4 from J; bases not matched to a gene: 10. The CDR3 is 17 residues long. CDR3 nucleotides: TGTGCCAGCAGACCTCAGACTAGCGGGAGGGCGTCAGAGACCCAGTACTTC. It translates to CASRPQTSGRASETQYF.

DNA of the CDR3: TGTGCCAGCAGCTTACCGGGACAGGGCTATGGCTACACCTTC. Amino acids: CASSLPGQGYGYTF. V is TRBV7-9 and J is TRBJ1-2, with 9 nucleotides matching TRBD1. J lost 4 bases, V lost 2 bases, and 2 bases had no gene match. The CDR3 loop spans 14 amino acids. Germline values: CDR1 SEHNR, CDR2 FQNEAQ (reference sequence).

The chain employs TRBV19 and TRBJ2-7, with TRBD1 matching 12 bases. J was trimmed by 5 bases and V by 3 bases; bases with no gene match: 8. Looked up from germline, CDR1 is LNHDA and CDR2 is SQIVND (reference sequence). The CDR3 has 16 residues. The CDR3, as DNA: TGTGCCAGTAGTATGGGCCGGGACAGGGGGCTGAACGAGCAGTACTTC. Translating gives CASSMGRDRGLNEQYF.

In its sample, this clone was seen once. This rearrangement joins TRBV7-9 to TRBJ2-5; D ambiguous. The CDR3 has 14 amino acids. Germline-derived CDR1 and CDR2 are SEHNR and FQNEAQ (reference sequence). V gave up 2 bases and J gave up 4 bases, with 11 bases separating them. DNA of the CDR3: TGTGCCAGCAGCTTACCCAAGAAGAGAGAGACCCAGTACTTC. The encoded protein is CASSLPKKRETQYF.